These 31 T cell receptor beta chains were all obtained from the same sample, sequenced in a study of T cell responses to AZD1222 COVID-19 vaccine. Measured with immunoSEQ multiplex PCR; TCRdb has only the in-frame clones, and not every one. The repertoire has approximately 150,000 clones, 88% of them found once; the top ten carry more than 4%. The source was peripheral blood, collected 28 days after the second AZD1222 dose. The source is an adult who received the AZD1222 COVID-19 vaccine.

Here the CDR3 reads CASSSTVGLAGEGQFF. The CDR3 DNA is TGCGCCAGCAGCTCTACAGTGGGACTAGCGGGGGAGGGGCAGTTCTTC. The V and J genes are TRBV5-1 and TRBJ2-1, with 14 bases aligning to TRBD2. V lost 3 bases, J lost 12 bases, and 11 bases stayed unmatched. The CDR3 sequence is 16 residues long. The germline gives CDR1 SGHRS, CDR2 YFSETQ. The full variable domain, in which reference TRBV5-1 and TRBJ2-1 provide the parts outside the CDR3, is KAGVTQTPRYLIKTRGQQVTLSCSPISGHRSVSWYQQTPGQGLQFLFEYFSETQRNKGNFPGRFSGRQFSNSRSEMNVSTLELGDSALYLCASSSTVGLAGEGQFFGPGTRLTVL.

The J gene is TRBJ2-1, the V gene TRBV5-1; TRBD2 matches 10 bases. CDR1 is SGHRS and CDR2 is YFSETQ in the germline V gene. This CDR3 contains 15 residues. J was trimmed by 10 bases and V by 0 bases; bases with no gene match: 7. The CDR3 protein is CASSLVLAGEYEQFF. The CDR3 DNA reads TGCGCCAGCAGCTTGGTGCTAGCGGGGGAATACGAGCAGTTCTTC.

The V call is TRBV6-5, the J call TRBJ1-6; TRBD1 might be the D (6 bases). V dropped 4 bases and J dropped 10 bases, with 14 bases sitting between them. This CDR3 is built from 14 residues. Germline assignment: CDR1 MNHEY and CDR2 SVGAGI. CDR3 region: CASSWEGRGSPLHF. The CDR3 region has the DNA TGTGCCAGCAGTTGGGAAGGAAGGGGGTCACCCCTCCACTTT.

This chain uses TRBV18 with TRBJ1-4, with D tentatively TRBD1 (5 bases). V lost 8 bases to trimming and J lost 0 bases, with 16 bases between them. The CDR3 contains 16 residues. CDR1 and CDR2 (germline): KGHSH, LQKENI. CDR3 amino acids: CASLRRDGATNEKLFF. The CDR3 DNA sequence: TGTGCCAGCCTCCGACGGGACGGGGCAACTAATGAAAAACTGTTTTTT.

The J gene is TRBJ2-3, the V gene TRBV7-9; D is undetermined. The V gene's germline CDR1 is SEHNR and CDR2 FQNEAQ (reference sequence). Trimming left V 4 bases short and J 1 base short, with 12 bases between. The length of the CDR3 is 15 residues. The CDR3 reads CASSSALIGTDTQYF. In DNA form, the CDR3 reads TGTGCCAGCAGCTCGGCCCTCATAGGCACAGATACGCAGTATTTT.

The V and J genes are TRBV11-2 and TRBJ1-2; D not resolved. CDR1 is SGHAT, CDR2 FQNNGV, per germline. The CDR3 spans 14 residues. Between the trimmed V and J ends, which lost 5 bases and 2 bases, there was a span of 12 bases. The CDR3 loop is CASSRSQANYGYTF. CDR3 nucleotide sequence: TGTGCCAGCAGCCGTTCCCAGGCGAACTATGGCTACACCTTC.

In its sample, this clone was seen once. The V call is TRBV2, the J call TRBJ1-4; D is unresolved. This CDR3 has 12 amino acids. Trimming cost V 3 bases and J 10 bases, with 9 bases left between them. Per germline, CDR1 SNHLY and CDR2 FYNNEI. Written as DNA, the CDR3 is TGTGCCAGCAGTGATGAGGGTTTAAAACTGTTTTTT. It codes for CASSDEGLKLFF.

The sample holds one count of this clone. The V and J genes are TRBV21-1 and TRBJ2-7; the table calls TRBD2, which could not be checked here. TRBV21-1 is a pseudogene. The CDR3 has 12 residues. The DNA for the CDR3 is TGTGCCAGCAGCAAGACTAGCGACGAGCAGTACTTC. This sequence encodes CASSKTSDEQYF.

Points on this clone: This sample also contains other DNA sequences that code for the same CDR3. The CDR3 DNA follows: TGTGCCAGCAGCTCAGGGAATCAGCCCCAGCATTTT. Translating it yields CASSSGNQPQHF. The rearrangement links TRBV9 to TRBJ1-5, with D possibly TRBD1 on 5 matching bases. Trimming removed 4 bases from V and 4 bases from J, with 6 bases in between. Germline lookup yields CDR1 SGDLS and CDR2 YYNGEE. This CDR3 comprises 12 residues. Full variable domain (rest looked up from reference TRBV9 and TRBJ1-5): DSGVTQTPKHLITATGQRVTLRCSPRSGDLSVYWYQQSLDQGLQFLIQYYNGEERAKGNILERFSAQQFPDLHSELNLSSLELGDSALYFCASSSGNQPQHFGDGTRLSIL.

This clone has only one observation. This chain joins TRBV6-2 or TRBV6-3 and TRBJ2-5; no reliable D call. CDR3 size: 13 residues. V was trimmed by 5 bases and J by 5 bases, leaving 12 bases between them. CDR1 and CDR2 from the germline V gene are MNHEY and SVGEGT. The CDR3 DNA sequence: TGTGCCAGCAGTGCAAGGGTTTTCGAGACCCAGTACTTC. The encoded protein is CASSARVFETQYF.

The J gene is TRBJ2-6, the V gene TRBV5-6; D might be TRBD1 or TRBD2, each matching 7 bases. V gave up 4 bases and J gave up 8 bases, with 19 bases separating them. The CDR3 runs 16 residues. Germline V gene data show CDR1 as SGHDT and CDR2 as YYEEEE. The CDR3 loop reads CASSRGVRTGSNVLTF. The CDR3 DNA is TGTGCCAGCAGCCGGGGGGTGCGGACAGGCTCCAACGTCCTGACTTTC.

The genes are TRBV19 and TRBJ1-1, with a weak D call TRBD1 (5 bases). Trimming removed 11 bases from V and 3 bases from J, with 19 bases in between. The CDR3 runs to 14 residues. Germline lookup yields CDR1 LNHDA and CDR2 SQIVND (reference sequence). CDR3 sequence reads: CASQARQGDTEAFF. CDR3 in DNA: TGTGCCTCACAGGCGAGGCAGGGAGACACTGAAGCTTTCTTT.

The V call is TRBV6-5, the J call TRBJ2-7; possibly TRBD2 for D (5 bases). V shed 5 bases and J shed 2 bases, with 13 bases lying between them. Germline CDR1 is MNHEY and CDR2 is SVGAGI. This CDR3 has 14 amino acids. The CDR3 sequence: CASSPPGSAYEQYF. Written as DNA, the CDR3 is TGTGCCAGCAGTCCCCCGGGATCGGCCTACGAGCAGTACTTC.

CDR3 bases: TGTGCCAGCAACCTGGACAGATTCCGGGAGCTGTTTTTT. Its translation: CASNLDRFRELFF. This sequence joins TRBV6-5 and TRBJ2-2, with a weak D call TRBD1 (6 bases). CDR3 length: 13 residues. The V gene's germline CDR1 is MNHEY and CDR2 SVGAGI. With 7 bases removed from V and 9 bases from J, the gap between germline ends came to 15 bases.

The rearrangement links TRBV6-6 to TRBJ2-2; D unresolved. The CDR3 is 11 residues long. Per germline, CDR1 MNHNY and CDR2 SVGAGI (reference sequence). Trimming shortened V by 6 bases and J by 7 bases, and 6 bases separated the two germline ends. CDR3: CASRDHGELFF. DNA of the CDR3: TGTGCCAGCAGGGACCACGGGGAGCTGTTTTTT.

The CDR3 loop is CASSLMGDTEAFF. CDR3 in DNA: TGTGCCAGCAGCTTAATGGGGGACACTGAAGCTTTCTTT. The gene calls are TRBV11-3 and TRBJ1-1; D is perhaps TRBD1 (5 bases). This CDR3 is 13 amino acids long. The V gene's germline CDR1 is SGHNT and CDR2 YENEEA. With 2 bases removed from V and 3 bases from J, the gap between germline ends came to 7 bases.

The J gene is TRBJ2-7, the V gene TRBV7-9; 12 positions agree with TRBD1. There are 15 residues in the CDR3. V gave up 5 bases and J gave up 11 bases; unmatched junction bases: 13. Germline CDR1 SEHNR, CDR2 FQNEAQ (reference sequence). The CDR3 DNA follows: TGTGCCAGCAGCCCTAGAAGTGGGACAGGGGGCTCCAAGTACTTC. Its protein product is CASSPRSGTGGSKYF.

The J gene is TRBJ1-1, the V gene TRBV7-3; D remains ambiguous. This CDR3 spans 13 amino acids. Trimming removed 3 bases from V and 6 bases from J, with 11 bases in between. Germline V gives CDR1 SGHTA, CDR2 FQGTGA. CDR3 amino acids: CASSFSVESEAFF. CDR3 DNA: TGTGCCAGCAGCTTCAGTGTGGAATCTGAAGCTTTCTTT. The complete variable domain, with remaining parts taken from reference TRBV7-3 and TRBJ1-1, reads GAGVSQTPSNKVTEKGKYVELRCDPISGHTALYWYRQSLGQGPEFLIYFQGTGAADDSGLPNDRFFAVRPEGSVSTLKIQRTERGDSAVYLCASSFSVESEAFFGQGTRLTVV.

This chain uses TRBV6-1 with TRBJ2-5, with TRBD1 as a possible D gene (5 bases). From germline, CDR1 is MNHNS and CDR2 SASEGT. With 3 bases removed from V and 8 bases from J, the gap between germline ends came to 19 bases. This CDR3 comprises 15 residues. CDR3 bases: TGTGCCAGCAGTGAGACAGCCACCCTGGCGAGAACCCAGTACTTC. Protein sequence: CASSETATLARTQYF.

This clone was observed a few times. This rearrangement joins TRBV7-8 to TRBJ1-5; perhaps TRBD1 as D (6 bases). The CDR3 extends over 16 amino acids. Looked up from germline, CDR1 is SGHVS and CDR2 is FQNEAQ. The V and J ends lost 1 base and 6 bases respectively, with 16 bases between them. The CDR3, as DNA: TGTGCCAGCAGCTTAGAGGGGGTAGTAAGGCGTCAGCCCCAGCATTTT. Protein product: CASSLEGVVRRQPQHF.

The count of this clone is one. The chain combines TRBV7-3 with TRBJ1-2; D is unresolved. Looked up from germline, CDR1 is SGHTA and CDR2 is FQGTGA. V lost 4 bases and J lost 1, with 7 bases in between. This CDR3 comprises 13 residues. CDR3 in DNA: TGTGCCAGCAGCTCGAACAGTAACTATGGCTACACCTTC. Translation: CASSSNSNYGYTF.

This CDR3 reads CASSLVGGGDEQFF. The DNA for the CDR3 is TGTGCCAGCAGCTTAGTGGGAGGTGGGGATGAGCAGTTCTTC. The V and J genes are TRBV7-2 and TRBJ2-1; D is possibly TRBD2 (6 bases). The CDR3 extends over 14 amino acids. V lost 1 base, J lost 8 bases, and 12 bases lay in between. The germline CDR1 and CDR2 sequences are SGHTA and FQGNSA.

V usage is TRBV27 and J usage is TRBJ1-1; TRBD1 is a possible D gene (6 bases). This CDR3 is 16 amino acids long. Germline V gene lookup returns CDR1 MNHEY and CDR2 SMNVEV (reference sequence). Trimming removed 2 bases from V and 4 bases from J, with 17 bases in between. CDR3 DNA: TGTGCCAGCAGTTTACTCCTTGGCAGGGGCGGCACTGAAGCTTTCTTT. Translating gives CASSLLLGRGGTEAFF.

The V and J genes are TRBV11-1 and TRBJ1-1; the D gene is possibly TRBD1 (6 bases). The CDR3 totals 13 residues. The germline V gene has CDR1 SGHAT and CDR2 FQDESV (reference sequence). V lost 5 bases and J 4 bases, leaving 11 bases between the germline ends. Here the CDR3 reads CASSPQGLTEAFF. Here the CDR3 DNA reads TGTGCCAGCAGCCCTCAGGGGCTCACTGAAGCTTTCTTT.

The J gene is TRBJ1-4, the V gene TRBV7-9; D not certain. Germline CDR1 SEHNR, CDR2 FQNEAQ (reference sequence). V was shortened by 5 bases and J by 4 bases, with 14 bases between the two germline ends. This CDR3 has 15 amino acids. The CDR3 DNA follows: TGTGCCAGCAGCCACCCGGGGAGAGGTAATGAAAAACTGTTTTTT. It yields the protein CASSHPGRGNEKLFF.

The V call is TRBV19, the J call TRBJ2-7, with 8 bases fitting TRBD1. CDR3 length: 16 amino acids. Trimming cost V 4 bases and J 2 bases; bases outside gene matches: 10. Germline values: CDR1 LNHDA, CDR2 SQIVND (reference sequence). The CDR3 loop is CASSTGQVKTPYEQYF. CDR3 nucleotides: TGTGCCAGTAGTACGGGACAGGTGAAAACACCCTACGAGCAGTACTTC.

The rearrangement joins TRBV14 to TRBJ1-2, with D hard to call. Between the trimmed V and J ends, which lost 6 bases and 2 bases, there was a span of 10 bases. The CDR3 contains 13 residues. Germline V CDR1 and CDR2: SGHDN, FVKESK. The CDR3 DNA follows: TGTGCCAGCAGTCTCCATGGGAACTATGGCTACACCTTC. Amino acid sequence: CASSLHGNYGYTF.

CDR3 sequence: CASSPIGQENGYTF. The CDR3 DNA reads as TGTGCCAGCAGCCCGATAGGACAGGAAAATGGCTACACCTTC. The rearrangement joins TRBV7-2 to TRBJ1-2, with TRBD1 identical over 7 bases. After removal of 5 bases from V and 6 bases from J, the junction contained 9 bases not matched to a gene. Germline lookup yields CDR1 SGHTA and CDR2 FQGNSA. This CDR3 region has 14 residues.

The chain joins TRBV3-1 (or the pseudogene TRBV3-2) to TRBJ1-2; D is perhaps TRBD1 (5 bases). Between the trimmed V and J ends, which lost 7 bases and 4 bases, there was a span of 10 bases. There are 12 residues in the CDR3. Germline V CDR1 and CDR2: LGHDT, YNNKEL (reference sequence). This chain's CDR3 is CASNDRAYGYTF. CDR3 DNA: TGTGCCAGCAACGACAGAGCCTATGGCTACACCTTC.

This rearrangement joins TRBV20-1 to TRBJ1-1; D is undetermined. Germline values: CDR1 DFQATT, CDR2 SNEGSKA (reference sequence). This CDR3 region has 10 residues. V lost 3 bases to trimming and J lost 4 bases, with 3 bases between them. CDR3: CSARVTEAFF. CDR3 coding DNA: TGCAGTGCTAGGGTCACTGAAGCTTTCTTT.

The V gene is TRBV6-1, the J gene TRBJ1-2; D is perhaps TRBD1 (6 bases). The V end lost 3 bases, the J end lost 4 bases, and 12 bases lay between the germline ends. This CDR3 spans 14 amino acids. CDR1 and CDR2 (germline): MNHNS, SASEGT. The CDR3 region has the DNA TGTGCCAGCAGTGAGGGCCCGACAGGCTATGGCTACACCTTC. As protein: CASSEGPTGYGYTF.